The clone carrying this T cell receptor beta chain was seen only once. This specimen comes from a study of blood T cell repertoires in COVID-19. Generated by immunoSEQ multiplex PCR, the TCRdb table keeps only in-frame clones and is missing some. The repertoire holds around 310,000 clones, roughly 90% seen once, with roughly 10% in the top ten. Germline V gene sequence: CDR1 SGDLS, CDR2 YYNGEE. V gave up 1 base and J gave up 3 bases, with 6 bases separating them. The CDR3 sequence is 13 residues long. The specimen sequenced was PBMCs or T cells enriched from blood (not recorded which). The V call is TRBV9, the J call TRBJ2-3; D unclear. This receptor was taken from a woman between 25 and 40 years old who had recovered from COVID-19. The CDR3 spells CASSVQATDTQYF. CDR3 DNA: TGTGCCAGCAGCGTACAGGCGACAGATACGCAGTATTTT.